This T cell receptor (beta chain) was profiled in a study of CD8 T cells in ankylosing spondylitis. This clonotype was observed many times. TCRdb analysed the 5' RACE reads with MiXCR anew, one entry per CDR3 protein. The table shows under 250,000 distinct CDR3 sequences, with roughly a tenth occurring only once. This CDR3 comprises 13 residues. The sample consisted of blood, either unsorted or a sorted T cell fraction (not recorded which). This chain links TRBV21-1 with TRBJ2-7; the table's D gene call, TRBD2, was not cross checked with the DNA. TRBV21-1 is shown as a pseudogene. The sequence derives from a male donor with ankylosing spondylitis or in good health (not recorded which). The CDR3: CASSKGTSYEQYF. DNA for the CDR3: TGTGCCAGCAGCAAAGGGACTAGCTACGAGCAGTACTTC.